This is a list of T cell receptor beta chains from one sample in a study of T cells in Graves' hyperthyroidism and ophthalmopathy. TCRdb re-called the multiplex PCR reads through MiXCR, storing one row per CDR3 protein. The data contain approximately 620,000 distinct CDR3 sequences, about 15% of them seen just once; the ten biggest clones take up more than 4.5%. What was sequenced was blood. These receptors originate from a woman aged 30 to 39 with Graves' hyperthyroidism that later progressed to Graves' ophthalmopathy. CDR3s include the opening cysteine and the closing phenylalanine or tryptophan. Each record gives: J gene, CDR3 length, V gene, D gene, clone size, CDR3 protein, CDR3 DNA. D genes are given only for firm matches. Rows give clone size only sometimes, using once, few, many, or a class for an expanded clone.

j_call: TRBJ2-1
cdr3_length: 15
v_call: TRBV5-1
d_call: TRBD1
clone_size: .
cdr3_aa: CASSSGTGVGHEQFF
cdr3_nt: TGCGCCAGCAGCTCGGGGACAGGGGTAGGTCATGAGCAGTTCTTC

j_call: TRBJ2-4
cdr3_length: 19
v_call: TRBV24-1
d_call: .
clone_size: many
cdr3_aa: CATSDPSDGGGLAKNIQYF
cdr3_nt: TGTGCCACCAGTGATCCTTCGGACGGAGGGGGACTAGCCAAAAACATTCAGTACTTC

j_call: TRBJ1-5
cdr3_length: 12
v_call: TRBV27
d_call: .
clone_size: .
cdr3_aa: CASSSLDQPQHF
cdr3_nt: TGTGCCAGCAGTTCATTGGACCAGCCCCAGCATTTT

j_call: TRBJ1-6
cdr3_length: 15
v_call: TRBV7-9
d_call: .
clone_size: few
cdr3_aa: CASSLAGGRNSPLHF
cdr3_nt: TGTGCCAGCAGCTTAGCTGGGGGCAGGAATTCACCCCTCCACTTT

j_call: TRBJ2-7
cdr3_length: 19
v_call: TRBV20-1
d_call: TRBD2
clone_size: .
cdr3_aa: CSARDMGTSGTFFPHEQYF
cdr3_nt: TGCAGTGCTAGAGATATGGGGACTAGCGGGACCTTCTTCCCCCACGAGCAGTACTTC

j_call: TRBJ1-5
cdr3_length: 14
v_call: TRBV20-1
d_call: TRBD1
clone_size: many
cdr3_aa: CSAAGTVSNQPQHF
cdr3_nt: TGCAGTGCCGCCGGGACAGTCAGCAATCAGCCCCAGCATTTT

j_call: TRBJ1-5
cdr3_length: 14
v_call: TRBV10-3
d_call: TRBD1
clone_size: many
cdr3_aa: CATSRGQGEQPQHF
cdr3_nt: TGTGCCACCTCCAGGGGACAGGGAGAACAGCCCCAGCATTTT

j_call: TRBJ1-1
cdr3_length: 14
v_call: TRBV2
d_call: TRBD1
clone_size: many
cdr3_aa: CASSTGGIDTEAFF
cdr3_nt: TGTGCCAGCAGTACAGGGGGCATTGACACTGAAGCTTTCTTT

j_call: TRBJ2-5
cdr3_length: 13
v_call: TRBV20-1
d_call: .
clone_size: .
cdr3_aa: CSAFLTSSETQYF
cdr3_nt: TGCAGTGCTTTCCTTACTAGTAGCGAGACCCAGTACTTC

j_call: TRBJ2-2
cdr3_length: 18
v_call: TRBV13
d_call: .
clone_size: .
cdr3_aa: CASSPRNRLFTNTGEMFF
cdr3_nt: TGTGCCAGCAGCCCCCGGAACAGGTTATTTACGAACACCGGGGAGATGTTTTTT

j_call: TRBJ2-2
cdr3_length: 15
v_call: TRBV2
d_call: .
clone_size: many
cdr3_aa: CASSVSGAQSGELFF
cdr3_nt: TGTGCCAGCAGTGTTTCCGGGGCGCAATCCGGGGAGCTGTTTTTT

j_call: TRBJ2-2
cdr3_length: 13
v_call: TRBV29-1
d_call: .
clone_size: .
cdr3_aa: CSVEDPSGRGLFF
cdr3_nt: TGCAGCGTTGAAGATCCCTCCGGCCGCGGGCTGTTTTTT

j_call: TRBJ2-7
cdr3_length: 12
v_call: TRBV28
d_call: .
clone_size: many
cdr3_aa: CASSLWRSEQYF
cdr3_nt: TGTGCCAGCAGTTTGTGGAGGAGCGAGCAGTACTTC

j_call: TRBJ2-1
cdr3_length: 15
v_call: TRBV11-3
d_call: TRBD2
clone_size: .
cdr3_aa: CASSYLAGDYNEQFF
cdr3_nt: TGTGCCAGCAGCTACCTAGCGGGAGACTACAATGAGCAGTTCTTC

j_call: TRBJ2-3
cdr3_length: 14
v_call: TRBV19
d_call: .
clone_size: .
cdr3_aa: CANSARWESDTQYF
cdr3_nt: TGTGCCAATAGTGCGCGCTGGGAGTCCGATACGCAGTATTTT

j_call: TRBJ2-7
cdr3_length: 12
v_call: TRBV11-2
d_call: TRBD1
clone_size: many
cdr3_aa: CASSHQDREQYF
cdr3_nt: TGTGCCAGCAGCCATCAGGACAGGGAACAGTACTTC

j_call: TRBJ2-1
cdr3_length: 13
v_call: TRBV12-3/TRBV12-4
d_call: .
clone_size: .
cdr3_aa: CASVGVSYNEQFF
cdr3_nt: TGTGCCAGCGTGGGGGTCTCCTACAATGAGCAGTTCTTC

j_call: TRBJ1-3
cdr3_length: 14
v_call: TRBV19
d_call: .
clone_size: many
cdr3_aa: CASRGQNSGNTIYF
cdr3_nt: TGTGCCAGTAGAGGGCAAAACTCTGGAAACACCATATATTTT

j_call: TRBJ1-2
cdr3_length: 15
v_call: TRBV12-3/TRBV12-4
d_call: .
clone_size: many
cdr3_aa: CASSPTREGTYGYTF
cdr3_nt: TGTGCCAGCAGCCCGACCCGAGAGGGGACCTATGGCTACACCTTC

j_call: TRBJ2-7
cdr3_length: 15
v_call: TRBV7-7
d_call: .
clone_size: many
cdr3_aa: CASSLGRGDTYEQYF
cdr3_nt: TGTGCTAGCAGCTTAGGGAGAGGGGACACGTACGAGCAGTACTTC

j_call: TRBJ2-2
cdr3_length: 15
v_call: TRBV12-5
d_call: .
clone_size: .
cdr3_aa: CASGLRLPGTGELFF
cdr3_nt: TGTGCTAGTGGTTTGCGCCTCCCCGGGACCGGGGAGCTGTTTTTT

j_call: TRBJ2-7
cdr3_length: 16
v_call: TRBV11-2
d_call: .
clone_size: many
cdr3_aa: CASSLRADFSGYEQYF
cdr3_nt: TGTGCCAGCAGCTTACGGGCCGACTTCTCAGGCTACGAGCAGTACTTC

j_call: TRBJ2-3
cdr3_length: 16
v_call: TRBV19
d_call: .
clone_size: .
cdr3_aa: CASSISGRTSTDTQYF
cdr3_nt: TGTGCCAGTAGTATATCTGGACGGACTTCGACAGATACGCAGTATTTT

j_call: TRBJ2-7
cdr3_length: 15
v_call: TRBV4-2
d_call: .
clone_size: many
cdr3_aa: CASSQDPGRTYEQYF
cdr3_nt: TGTGCCAGCAGCCAAGATCCGGGCAGAACCTACGAGCAGTACTTC

j_call: TRBJ2-7
cdr3_length: 15
v_call: TRBV20-1
d_call: TRBD2
clone_size: .
cdr3_aa: CSAYSLAGSSYEQYF
cdr3_nt: TGCAGTGCTTACTCACTAGCGGGTAGCTCCTACGAGCAGTACTTC

j_call: TRBJ1-5
cdr3_length: 15
v_call: TRBV20-1
d_call: .
clone_size: many
cdr3_aa: CSASGPGRIGQPQHF
cdr3_nt: TGCAGTGCTAGTGGCCCGGGCAGGATCGGTCAGCCCCAGCATTTT

j_call: TRBJ2-1
cdr3_length: 16
v_call: TRBV4-2
d_call: .
clone_size: .
cdr3_aa: CASSQEMASVVNEQFF
cdr3_nt: TGTGCCAGCAGCCAAGAGATGGCTAGTGTCGTCAATGAGCAGTTCTTC

j_call: TRBJ1-1
cdr3_length: 15
v_call: TRBV7-9
d_call: .
clone_size: many
cdr3_aa: CASSLWVKENTEAFF
cdr3_nt: TGTGCCAGCAGCTTGTGGGTCAAAGAGAACACTGAAGCTTTCTTT

j_call: TRBJ1-2
cdr3_length: 13
v_call: TRBV19
d_call: TRBD1
clone_size: many
cdr3_aa: CATAPDRVGGYTF
cdr3_nt: TGTGCCACCGCGCCCGACAGGGTCGGCGGCTACACCTTC

j_call: TRBJ1-6
cdr3_length: 14
v_call: TRBV12-3/TRBV12-4
d_call: TRBD1
clone_size: .
cdr3_aa: CASSLGDSGSPLHF
cdr3_nt: TGTGCCAGCAGTTTGGGGGACAGTGGTTCACCCCTCCACTTT

j_call: TRBJ1-5
cdr3_length: 14
v_call: TRBV7-9
d_call: TRBD1
clone_size: many
cdr3_aa: CASSLTGSHQPQHF
cdr3_nt: TGTGCCAGCAGCCTGACAGGGAGCCATCAGCCCCAGCATTTT

j_call: TRBJ2-7
cdr3_length: 14
v_call: TRBV2
d_call: TRBD2
clone_size: .
cdr3_aa: CASRETSGSDEQYF
cdr3_nt: TGTGCCAGCAGAGAGACTAGCGGGAGTGACGAGCAGTACTTC

j_call: TRBJ2-2
cdr3_length: 13
v_call: TRBV24-1
d_call: .
clone_size: many
cdr3_aa: CATRQAASGELFF
cdr3_nt: TGTGCCACCAGACAGGCCGCTTCCGGGGAGCTGTTTTTT

j_call: TRBJ1-5
cdr3_length: 15
v_call: TRBV30
d_call: .
clone_size: few
cdr3_aa: CAWNSMSGSNQPQHF
cdr3_nt: TGTGCCTGGAATTCTATGTCGGGTAGCAATCAGCCCCAGCATTTT

j_call: TRBJ2-5
cdr3_length: 17
v_call: TRBV12-3/TRBV12-4
d_call: TRBD2
clone_size: many
cdr3_aa: CASSFESGGPDQETQYF
cdr3_nt: TGTGCCAGCAGTTTCGAGTCGGGAGGGCCGGATCAAGAGACCCAGTACTTC

j_call: TRBJ1-1
cdr3_length: 8
v_call: TRBV6-2/TRBV6-3
d_call: .
clone_size: few
cdr3_aa: CARPRAFF
cdr3_nt: TGTGCCAGGCCTCGGGCTTTCTTT

j_call: TRBJ1-1
cdr3_length: 14
v_call: TRBV11-2
d_call: TRBD1
clone_size: many
cdr3_aa: CASSSTGGGTEAFF
cdr3_nt: TGTGCCAGCAGTTCGACAGGGGGCGGGACTGAAGCTTTCTTT

j_call: TRBJ1-1
cdr3_length: 11
v_call: TRBV20-1
d_call: .
clone_size: .
cdr3_aa: CSAEGDTEAFF
cdr3_nt: TGCAGTGCGGAAGGAGACACTGAAGCTTTCTTT

j_call: TRBJ1-5
cdr3_length: 12
v_call: TRBV29-1
d_call: .
clone_size: many
cdr3_aa: CSVGIEGQPQHF
cdr3_nt: TGCAGCGTTGGCATCGAGGGTCAGCCCCAGCATTTT

j_call: TRBJ1-4
cdr3_length: 15
v_call: TRBV2
d_call: .
clone_size: many
cdr3_aa: CASSLGIATNEKLFF
cdr3_nt: TGTGCCAGCAGTCTGGGGATTGCAACTAATGAAAAACTGTTTTTT

j_call: TRBJ2-7
cdr3_length: 12
v_call: TRBV20-1
d_call: TRBD2
clone_size: many
cdr3_aa: CSASGTIYEQYF
cdr3_nt: TGCAGTGCTAGCGGGACTATCTACGAGCAGTACTTC

j_call: TRBJ1-2
cdr3_length: 17
v_call: TRBV10-3
d_call: .
clone_size: many
cdr3_aa: CAISESNPGPKGYGYTF
cdr3_nt: TGTGCCATCAGTGAGTCGAATCCAGGGCCGAAGGGCTATGGCTACACCTTC

j_call: TRBJ2-1
cdr3_length: 12
v_call: TRBV7-9
d_call: .
clone_size: few
cdr3_aa: CASSLKPHEQFF
cdr3_nt: TGTGCCAGCAGCTTAAAACCCCATGAGCAGTTCTTC

j_call: TRBJ2-5
cdr3_length: 15
v_call: TRBV2
d_call: TRBD2
clone_size: many
cdr3_aa: CASSEGGVLAETQYF
cdr3_nt: TGTGCCAGCAGTGAAGGGGGTGTACTAGCGGAGACCCAGTACTTC

j_call: TRBJ1-2
cdr3_length: 14
v_call: TRBV24-1
d_call: .
clone_size: many
cdr3_aa: CATSRSTSNYGYTF
cdr3_nt: TGTGCCACCTCCCGTTCGACCTCTAACTATGGCTACACCTTC

j_call: TRBJ2-3
cdr3_length: 14
v_call: TRBV20-1
d_call: .
clone_size: many
cdr3_aa: CSASSPLGTDTQYF
cdr3_nt: TGCAGTGCTTCGAGTCCTCTCGGCACAGATACGCAGTATTTT

j_call: TRBJ2-5
cdr3_length: 13
v_call: TRBV12-3/TRBV12-4
d_call: TRBD1
clone_size: .
cdr3_aa: CASSLGTGAPQYF
cdr3_nt: TGTGCCAGCAGTTTAGGGACAGGGGCCCCTCAGTACTTC

j_call: TRBJ2-1
cdr3_length: 15
v_call: TRBV25-1
d_call: .
clone_size: .
cdr3_aa: CASSDTTTGANEQFF
cdr3_nt: TGTGCCAGCAGTGATACAACGACGGGAGCCAATGAGCAGTTCTTC

j_call: TRBJ2-5
cdr3_length: 14
v_call: TRBV5-5
d_call: .
clone_size: .
cdr3_aa: CASSLNSLRETQYF
cdr3_nt: TGTGCCAGCAGCCTCAACAGCCTCCGGGAGACCCAGTACTTC

j_call: TRBJ2-1
cdr3_length: 15
v_call: TRBV30
d_call: TRBD2
clone_size: few
cdr3_aa: CAWSGLADSYNEQFF
cdr3_nt: TGTGCCTGGAGCGGACTAGCGGACTCCTACAATGAGCAGTTCTTC

j_call: TRBJ2-3
cdr3_length: 14
v_call: TRBV5-5
d_call: .
clone_size: many
cdr3_aa: CASSPWESTDTQYF
cdr3_nt: TGTGCCAGCAGCCCTTGGGAGTCCACAGATACGCAGTATTTT

j_call: TRBJ1-1
cdr3_length: 15
v_call: TRBV12-3/TRBV12-4
d_call: .
clone_size: many
cdr3_aa: CASSLIMGRNTEAFF
cdr3_nt: TGTGCCAGCAGTTTAATTATGGGGAGGAACACTGAAGCTTTCTTT

j_call: TRBJ1-2
cdr3_length: 16
v_call: TRBV2
d_call: .
clone_size: many
cdr3_aa: CASSEGWGGTIYGYTF
cdr3_nt: TGTGCCAGCAGTGAAGGGTGGGGAGGTACGATCTATGGCTACACCTTC